This section outlines one T cell receptor (beta chain) sequence together with its context. This sample was taken from a study of tumour-infiltrating T cells in Burkitt lymphoma. Study-wide background: Repertoire clonality predicted overall and progression-free survival.

Germline V CDR1 and CDR2: ENHRY, SYGVKD. The CDR3 is 13 residues long. V lost 6 bases to trimming and J lost 0 bases; unmatched junction nucleotides: 0. Produced via immunoSEQ multiplex PCR; TCRdb's table is partial and in-frame only. The data contain about 14,000 clones, 65% to 90% of them seen just once; the ten biggest clones take up less than 1.5%. What was sequenced was tumor tissue. This sequence originates from a human donor with diffuse large B-cell lymphoma. This sequence joins TRBV10-3 and TRBJ1-1, with 8 bases that match TRBD1. The CDR3 nucleotides are TGTGCCATCAGGGACAGGGTGAACACTGAAGCTTTCTTT. Amino acid sequence: CAIRDRVNTEAFF.